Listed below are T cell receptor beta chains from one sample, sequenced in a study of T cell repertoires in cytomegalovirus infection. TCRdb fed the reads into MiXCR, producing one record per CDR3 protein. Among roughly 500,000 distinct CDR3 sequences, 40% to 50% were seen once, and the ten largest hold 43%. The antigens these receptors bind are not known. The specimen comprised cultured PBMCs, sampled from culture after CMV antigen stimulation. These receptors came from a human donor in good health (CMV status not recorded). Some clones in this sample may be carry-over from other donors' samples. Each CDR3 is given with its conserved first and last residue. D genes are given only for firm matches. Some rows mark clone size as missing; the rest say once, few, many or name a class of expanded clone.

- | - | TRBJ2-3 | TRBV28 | TGTGCCAGCGGTGGATACAGCACAGATACGCAGTATTTT | CASGGYSTDTQYF
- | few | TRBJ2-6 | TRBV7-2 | TGTGCCAGCAGCTTGGGTAACTCTGGGGCCAACGTCCTGACTTTC | CASSLGNSGANVLTF
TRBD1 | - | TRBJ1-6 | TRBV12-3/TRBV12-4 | TGTGCCAGCAGTATCGGGACAGGAGATTCACCCCTCCACTTT | CASSIGTGDSPLHF
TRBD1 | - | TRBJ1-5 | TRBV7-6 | TGTGCCAGCAGCCATGGACAGGGCGGGAGCAATCAGCCCCAGCATTTT | CASSHGQGGSNQPQHF
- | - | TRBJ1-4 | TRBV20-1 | TGCAGTGCTAGAGAGCAACTGGGACCCGGCGGGGAAAAACTGTTTTTT | CSAREQLGPGGEKLFF
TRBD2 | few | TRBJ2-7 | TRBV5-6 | TGTGCCAGCAGCTTGGAAGGGGAGGGAGGCCCTTTCTCCTACGAGCAGTACTTC | CASSLEGEGGPFSYEQYF
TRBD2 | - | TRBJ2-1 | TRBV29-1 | TGCAGCGCCACCGGCCGGGGGGGAAACAATGAGCAGTTCTTC | CSATGRGGNNEQFF
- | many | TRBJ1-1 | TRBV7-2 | TGTGCCAGCAGCCTTCCGTGGGCCCTAGGTTCTGAAGCTTTCTTT | CASSLPWALGSEAFF
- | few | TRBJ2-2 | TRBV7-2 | TGTGCCAGCACTGAGACTAGACCCGGGGAGCTGTTTTTT | CASTETRPGELFF
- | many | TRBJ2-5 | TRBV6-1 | TGTGCCAGCAGTGTCGGGACAACAGGCCAAGAGACCCAGTACTTC | CASSVGTTGQETQYF
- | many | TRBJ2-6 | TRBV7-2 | TGTGCCAGCAGCTTAAGGCTCAGCAGGGAACCTGGGGCCAACGTCCTGACTTTC | CASSLRLSREPGANVLTF
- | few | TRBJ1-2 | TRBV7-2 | TGTGCCAGCAGCTCCAGATGGGTCGACTATGGCTACACCTTC | CASSSRWVDYGYTF
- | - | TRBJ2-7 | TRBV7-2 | TGTGCCAGCAGCCAAAGGACAGTACAAACCTACGAGCAGTACTTC | CASSQRTVQTYEQYF
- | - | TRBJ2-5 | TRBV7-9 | TGTGCCAGCAGCGGGGACGAAGAGACCCAGTACTTC | CASSGDEETQYF
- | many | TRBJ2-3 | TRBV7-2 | TGTGCCAGCAGCTTCGGCCCCACAGATACGCAGTATTTT | CASSFGPTDTQYF
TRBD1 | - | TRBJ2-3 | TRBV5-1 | TGCGCCAGCAGCGACCCCCAGACAGGGGGGACAGATACGCAGTATTTT | CASSDPQTGGTDTQYF
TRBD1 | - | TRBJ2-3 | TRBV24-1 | TGTGCCACCAGTGACTGGACAGGAGATACGCAGTATTTT | CATSDWTGDTQYF
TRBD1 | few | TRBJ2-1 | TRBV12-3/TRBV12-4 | TGTGCCAGCAGTTCCCCCACAGGGGGATACTACAATGAGCAGTTCTTC | CASSSPTGGYYNEQFF
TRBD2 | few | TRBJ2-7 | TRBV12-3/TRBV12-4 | TGTGCCAGCAGCCTTAGCGGGACAAGCTCCTACGAGCAGTACTTC | CASSLSGTSSYEQYF